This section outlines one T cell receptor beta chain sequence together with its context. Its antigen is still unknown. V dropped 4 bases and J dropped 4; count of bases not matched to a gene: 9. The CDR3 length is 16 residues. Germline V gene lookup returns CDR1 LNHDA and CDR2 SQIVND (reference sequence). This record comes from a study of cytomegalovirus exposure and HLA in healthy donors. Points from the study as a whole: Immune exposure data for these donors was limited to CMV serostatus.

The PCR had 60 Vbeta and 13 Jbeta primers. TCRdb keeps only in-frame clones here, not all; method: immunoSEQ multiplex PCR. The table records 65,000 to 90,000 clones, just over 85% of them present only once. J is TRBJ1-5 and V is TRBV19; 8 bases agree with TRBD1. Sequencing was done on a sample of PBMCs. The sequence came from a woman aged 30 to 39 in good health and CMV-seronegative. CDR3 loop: CASSRKTGVGNQPQHF. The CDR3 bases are TGTGCCAGTAGTAGAAAGACAGGGGTAGGGAATCAGCCCCAGCATTTT.